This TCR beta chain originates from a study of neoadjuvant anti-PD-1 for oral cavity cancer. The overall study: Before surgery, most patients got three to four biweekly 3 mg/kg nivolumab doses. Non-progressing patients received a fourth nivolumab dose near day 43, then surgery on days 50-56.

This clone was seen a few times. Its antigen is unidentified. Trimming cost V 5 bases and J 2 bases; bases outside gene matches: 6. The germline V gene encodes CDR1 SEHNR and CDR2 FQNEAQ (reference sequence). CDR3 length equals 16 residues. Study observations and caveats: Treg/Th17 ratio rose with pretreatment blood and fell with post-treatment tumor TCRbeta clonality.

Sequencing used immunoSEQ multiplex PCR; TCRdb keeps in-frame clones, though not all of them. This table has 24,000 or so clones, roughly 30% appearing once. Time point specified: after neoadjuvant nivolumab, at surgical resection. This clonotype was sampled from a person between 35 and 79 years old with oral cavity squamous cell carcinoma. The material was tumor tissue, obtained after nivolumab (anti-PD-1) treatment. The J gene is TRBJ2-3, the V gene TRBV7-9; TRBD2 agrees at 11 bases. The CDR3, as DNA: TGTGCCAGCAGCATCCGACTAGCGGGGAACACAGATACGCAGTATTTT. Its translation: CASSIRLAGNTDTQYF.